These 9 T cell receptor beta chains originate from one sample sequenced in a study of T cells in Graves' hyperthyroidism and ophthalmopathy. Regions amplified from RNA transcripts were the TCR beta CDR3 regions. HTBI primers were employed in a first-round RT-PCR of the TCR CDR3. TCRdb ran MiXCR on the multiplex PCR reads and lists one entry per CDR3 protein. The sample has about 740,000 distinct CDR3 sequences, 11% to 15% seen once; the top ten hold 10%. Sequencing was carried out using blood. These receptors were taken from a woman younger than 35 with Graves' hyperthyroidism.

This clonotype was seen ten or more times. The rearrangement uses TRBV7-9 and TRBJ2-5, with D maybe TRBD2 (6 bases). V was shortened by 3 bases and J by 5 bases, with 10 bases between the two germline ends. The CDR3 has 13 residues. Looked up from germline, CDR1 is SEHNR and CDR2 is FQNEAQ (reference sequence). The CDR3 DNA follows: TGTGCCAGCAGCTTTCTGGGGAGGGAGACCCAGTACTTC. It specifies CASSFLGRETQYF.

J is TRBJ1-3 and V is TRBV2; D is unresolved. CDR1 is SNHLY, CDR2 FYNNEI, per germline. The CDR3 sequence is 16 residues long. The V gene lost 6 bases and the J gene lost 3 bases, with 18 bases spanning the gap. CDR3 amino acids: CASRATWNVLGNTIYF. In nucleotides, the CDR3 is TGTGCCAGCAGGGCAACATGGAATGTACTTGGAAACACCATATATTTT.

This clonotype was observed at least ten times. This sequence joins TRBV6-1 and TRBJ2-2, with D hard to call. V was trimmed by 5 bases and J by 8 bases, leaving 9 bases between them. The CDR3 length is 12 residues. Per germline, CDR1 MNHNS and CDR2 SASEGT. In nucleotides, the CDR3 is TGTGCCAGCAGTTTAACGTCAGGGGAGCTGTTTTTT. Amino acids: CASSLTSGELFF.

There are a few counts of this clonotype. This sequence joins TRBV27 and TRBJ2-1, with D maybe TRBD1 (6 bases). The CDR3 extends over 16 amino acids. The germline gives CDR1 MNHEY, CDR2 SMNVEV (reference sequence). V lost 5 bases and J lost 2, with 16 bases in between. CDR3 region: CASSDRRQGPYNEQFF. The CDR3 nucleotides are TGTGCCAGCAGTGACAGGCGGCAGGGTCCCTACAATGAGCAGTTCTTC.

This clonotype showed up many times. The chain is built from TRBV6-1 and TRBJ2-2; D remains ambiguous. Between the trimmed V and J ends, which lost 4 bases and 0 bases, there was a span of 21 bases. The germline gives CDR1 MNHNS, CDR2 SASEGT. There are 19 residues in the CDR3. The CDR3 sequence is CASSGAPPELPANTGELFF. The CDR3 DNA follows: TGTGCCAGCAGTGGGGCGCCCCCGGAACTCCCCGCGAACACCGGGGAGCTGTTTTTT.

This clonotype has a handful of counts. The chain joins TRBV20-1 to TRBJ2-4, with 7 bases lining up with TRBD2. This CDR3 is 13 amino acids long. Germline V gene lookup returns CDR1 DFQATT and CDR2 SNEGSKA (reference sequence). After removal of 6 bases from V and 5 bases from J, the junction contained 7 bases not matched to a gene. The CDR3 protein is CSAGTNPQNIQYF. In DNA, the CDR3 is TGCAGTGCCGGGACTAACCCCCAAAACATTCAGTACTTC.

The sample holds many counts of this clonotype. The genes are TRBV30 and TRBJ2-3; 12 bases map to TRBD2. Germline values: CDR1 GTSNPN, CDR2 SVGIG (reference sequence). V lost 2 bases to trimming and J lost 4 bases; unmatched junction nucleotides: 4. The CDR3 has 15 amino acids. The DNA for the CDR3 is TGTGCCTGGAGTCGGACTAGCGGGATTTCAGATACGCAGTATTTT. It specifies CAWSRTSGISDTQYF.

This clonotype occurred many times. V usage is TRBV5-6 and J usage is TRBJ2-7; 11 bases are shared with TRBD2. V was clipped by 3 bases and J by 2 bases; unmatched bases: 7. The CDR3 is 16 amino acids. Germline CDR1 reads SGHDT; CDR2 reads YYEEEE. The DNA for the CDR3 is TGTGCCAGCAGCTCGCCGGGACTAGCGGAAGCCTACGAGCAGTACTTC. Protein product: CASSSPGLAEAYEQYF.

The V and J genes are TRBV2 and TRBJ2-5; D uncertain. This CDR3 comprises 13 residues. In germline, CDR1 is SNHLY, CDR2 FYNNEI. V lost 3 bases and J lost 2, with 7 bases in between. The CDR3 sequence: CASSERQQETQYF. DNA for the CDR3: TGTGCCAGCAGTGAGAGGCAGCAAGAGACCCAGTACTTC.